This passage covers 20 T cell receptor beta chains from one sample sequenced in a study of CD4 T cells in relation to SARS-CoV-2 and coronaviruses. The data were produced by immunoSEQ multiplex PCR, yet TCRdb's version contains in-frame clones alone and is incomplete. The sample shows approximately 17,000 clones, roughly 83% of them seen only once. Unexposed donor CD4+ T cells date from about 2011-2018, before the COVID-19 pandemic. The cells were cultured for 9 to 11 days before CD4+ T cells were isolated. These TCRs' antigens remain unknown. Input material: CD4+ T cells from PBMCs, cultured in vitro. The source of these receptors is a human donor in good health.

The chain has TRBV5-1 and TRBJ2-5, with D perhaps TRBD1 (5 bases). The CDR3 has 13 amino acids. Germline-derived CDR1 and CDR2 are SGHRS and YFSETQ. V lost 5 bases to trimming and J lost 5 bases, with 13 bases between them. This CDR3 is CASRGAGRETQYF. The CDR3 DNA is TGCGCCAGCAGAGGGGCAGGGCGGGAGACCCAGTACTTC.

CDR3 coding DNA: TGTGCCAGCAGTCCCCCAGCCCGGGGGGAGCAGTACTTC. Its protein is CASSPPARGEQYF. This rearrangement joins TRBV6-5 to TRBJ2-7; maybe TRBD2 (6 bases). Trimming shortened V by 5 bases and J by 7 bases, and 15 bases separated the two germline ends. This CDR3 is built from 13 residues. Germline V gene lookup returns CDR1 MNHEY and CDR2 SVGAGI.

This clone was observed a single time. This rearrangement joins TRBV6-1 to TRBJ2-7, with 9 bases fitting TRBD1. The germline gives CDR1 MNHNS, CDR2 SASEGT. Trimming removed 1 base from V and 4 bases from J; junction bases left unmatched: 5. The length of the CDR3 is 15 residues. This chain's CDR3 is CASSEGGQGKYEQYF. The CDR3 coding sequence is TGTGCCAGCAGTGAAGGAGGACAGGGGAAATACGAGCAGTACTTC.

This chain connects TRBV5-6 to TRBJ2-7, with TRBD2 identical over 12 bases. The CDR3 runs to 16 residues. Trimming took 4 bases from V and 6 from J; bases not matched to a gene: 11. The V gene's germline CDR1 is SGHDT and CDR2 YYEEEE. The CDR3 here is CASSPLAGGLFSEQYF. The DNA of the CDR3 is TGTGCCAGCAGCCCTCTAGCGGGGGGGCTCTTCTCCGAGCAGTACTTC.

The V gene is TRBV6-5, the J gene TRBJ2-3, with D possibly matching TRBD2 (6 bases). The germline V and J ends were trimmed by 7 bases and 2 bases, with 13 bases remaining between them. This CDR3 comprises 14 residues. Germline V gene sequence: CDR1 MNHEY, CDR2 SVGAGI. The CDR3 coding sequence is TGTGCCAGCAAGCCCAGCGGGTTCACAGATACGCAGTATTTT. Its translation: CASKPSGFTDTQYF.

The chain employs TRBV9 and TRBJ1-1, with 8 bases lining up with TRBD1. The CDR3 length is 14 residues. The trim removed 0 bases at V and 4 bases at J, leaving 2 bases unmatched. The V gene's germline CDR1 is SGDLS and CDR2 YYNGEE. CDR3 sequence reads: CASSVVDRGTEAFF. The CDR3 nucleotides read TGTGCCAGCAGCGTAGTCGACAGGGGCACTGAAGCTTTCTTT.

This clone was observed a few times. The chain carries TRBV29-1 and TRBJ2-3; D may be TRBD2 (5 bases). This CDR3 spans 13 amino acids. Trimming took 4 bases from V and 1 from J, leaving 9 bases between them. CDR1 is SQVTM and CDR2 is ANQGSEA in the germline V gene. In nucleotides, the CDR3 is TGCAGCGTTGCCCTGGGAGGCACAGATACGCAGTATTTT. It encodes CSVALGGTDTQYF.

The J gene is TRBJ2-7, the V gene TRBV2, with a weak D call TRBD2 (7 bases). Germline V gives CDR1 SNHLY, CDR2 FYNNEI. V lost 6 bases and J lost 6, with 18 bases in between. The CDR3 is made up of 14 amino acids. The CDR3 reads CASRGGGGTGEQYF. Written as DNA, the CDR3 is TGTGCCAGCAGAGGGGGAGGGGGAACCGGCGAGCAGTACTTC.

The chain joins TRBV25-1 to TRBJ2-7; D is ambiguous. The ends were cut back, 5 bases at V and 3 bases at J, with 14 bases in the middle. The CDR3 runs to 14 residues. Germline loops: CDR1 MGHDK, CDR2 SYGVNS. For the CDR3, the DNA is TGTGCCAGCAGTCACCACGTGGGCGTCTACGAGCAGTACTTC. Its protein is CASSHHVGVYEQYF.

This clone was seen more than once but under ten times. The DNA for the CDR3 is TGCGCCAGCAGTCTTAGCGGGGGCACCGGGGAGCTGTTTTTT. Its protein product is CASSLSGGTGELFF. The rearrangement uses TRBV10-1 and TRBJ2-2, with 9 bases that match TRBD2. Germline V gives CDR1 WNHNN, CDR2 SYGVQD (reference sequence). V shed 5 bases, J shed 4 bases, and the junction held 2 bases outside the gene matches. This CDR3 has 14 amino acids.

This clone appeared once. The CDR3 nucleotides are TGTGCCAGCTCACAAGAGACCCAGTACTTC. This encodes CASSQETQYF. The chain employs TRBV18 and TRBJ2-5; D gene uncertain. Germline V gene lookup returns CDR1 KGHSH and CDR2 LQKENI. Trimming left V 4 bases short and J 3 bases short, with 0 bases between. This CDR3 contains 10 residues.

V usage is TRBV30 and J usage is TRBJ2-1; D may be TRBD1 (6 bases). V gave up 3 bases and J gave up 4 bases, with 13 bases separating them. From germline, CDR1 is GTSNPN and CDR2 SVGIG (reference sequence). This CDR3 is built from 14 residues. This chain's CDR3 is CAWSSTGRYNEQFF. The CDR3 DNA sequence: TGTGCCTGGAGCTCGACAGGCCGTTACAATGAGCAGTTCTTC.

There are a few counts of this clone. The V and J genes are TRBV30 and TRBJ1-4; D not resolved. CDR1 and CDR2 from the germline V gene are GTSNPN and SVGIG (reference sequence). This CDR3 has 13 amino acids. V shed 4 bases and J shed 7 bases, with 13 bases lying between them. The CDR3 spells CAWMGKRSEKLFF. The CDR3 DNA is TGTGCCTGGATGGGAAAACGGTCTGAAAAACTGTTTTTT. The entire variable domain, with the rest obtained from reference TRBV30 and TRBJ1-4, is as follows: SQTIHQWPATLVQPVGSPLSLECTVEGTSNPNLYWYRQAAGRGLQLLFYSVGIGQISSEVPQNLSASRPQDRQFILSSKKLLLSDSGFYLCAWMGKRSEKLFFGSGTQLSVL.

The chain uses TRBV4-2 and TRBJ2-4, with 12 nucleotides matching TRBD2. Trimming cost V 0 bases and J 9 bases; bases outside gene matches: 9. CDR1 LGHNA and CDR2 YNFKEQ come from the germline V gene. The CDR3 extends over 17 amino acids. The CDR3 DNA follows: TGTGCCAGCAGCCAAGAGGGGACTAGCGGGTTAGGACGCATTCAGTACTTC. Translating gives CASSQEGTSGLGRIQYF.

This clone occurred a few times. The rearrangement links TRBV6-6 to TRBJ1-2; 8 bases align to TRBD1. J gave up 4 bases and V 7 bases, and 8 bases lay outside the gene matches. Germline CDR1 and CDR2: MNHNY and SVGAGI (reference sequence). The CDR3 totals 14 residues. CDR3 loop: CASTLRTGFYGYTF. The DNA of the CDR3 is TGTGCCAGCACCCTTCGGACAGGGTTCTATGGCTACACCTTC.

The chain couples TRBV5-1 to TRBJ2-3, with 8 positions matching TRBD2. Trimming at V came to 4 bases and at J to 5 bases, leaving 6 bases not matched to a gene. The CDR3 has 14 residues. The V gene's germline CDR1 is SGHRS and CDR2 YFSETQ. In nucleotides, the CDR3 is TGCGCCAGCAGCCTCGGACTAGCCCAAGATACGCAGTATTTT. It yields the protein CASSLGLAQDTQYF.

This CDR3 is CSASGIPSGITSYNEQFF. The CDR3 coding sequence is TGCAGTGCTAGTGGGATTCCTAGCGGGATAACATCCTACAATGAGCAGTTCTTC. The chain joins TRBV20-1 to TRBJ2-1; 9 bases map to TRBD2. The J segment lost 1 base and the V segment lost 3 bases, leaving 13 bases of the junction unmatched. The CDR3 runs to 18 residues. Germline CDR1 is DFQATT and CDR2 is SNEGSKA (reference sequence).

This rearrangement joins TRBV20-1 to TRBJ2-7; tentative D call: TRBD1 (6 bases). Germline lookup yields CDR1 DFQATT and CDR2 SNEGSKA (reference sequence). V gave up 3 bases and J gave up 5 bases, with 14 bases separating them. CDR3 size: 13 residues. The CDR3 bases are TGCAGTGCTAGTCCGCCAGGGGTCCACGAGCAGTACTTC. It encodes CSASPPGVHEQYF.

The chain is built from TRBV6-2 or TRBV6-3 and TRBJ1-3; no definite D call. Germline CDR1 MNHEY, CDR2 SVGEGT. The V end lost 0 bases, the J end lost 0 bases, and 6 bases lay between the germline ends. This CDR3 region has 15 residues. CDR3 residues: CASSYSESSGNTIYF. DNA for the CDR3: TGTGCCAGCAGTTACTCGGAGAGCTCTGGAAACACCATATATTTT.

The gene calls are TRBV2 and TRBJ2-1; 9 bases agree with TRBD2. CDR3 length: 19 residues. Unmatched junction bases numbered 17, after V lost 6 bases and J lost 2 bases. Germline V gene sequence: CDR1 SNHLY, CDR2 FYNNEI. CDR3 in DNA: TGTGCCAGCAGGAGAAAGACTAGCGGTAACCAAGTGGCCTACAATGAGCAGTTCTTC. Protein product: CASRRKTSGNQVAYNEQFF.